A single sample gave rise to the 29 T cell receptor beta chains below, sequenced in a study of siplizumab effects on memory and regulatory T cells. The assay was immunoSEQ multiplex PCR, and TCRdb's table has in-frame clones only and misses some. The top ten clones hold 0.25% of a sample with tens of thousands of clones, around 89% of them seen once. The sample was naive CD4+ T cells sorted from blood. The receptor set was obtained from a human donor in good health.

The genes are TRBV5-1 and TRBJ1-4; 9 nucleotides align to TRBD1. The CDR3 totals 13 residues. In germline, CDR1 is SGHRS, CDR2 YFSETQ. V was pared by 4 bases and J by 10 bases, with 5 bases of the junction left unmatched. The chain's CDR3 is CASSEGQGGKLFF. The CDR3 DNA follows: TGCGCCAGCAGCGAGGGACAGGGAGGAAAACTGTTTTTT.

CDR3 sequence: CASSLTGNQPQHF. CDR3 coding DNA: TGTGCCAGCAGCCTTACGGGGAATCAGCCCCAGCATTTT. This sequence joins TRBV5-8 and TRBJ1-5, with D unresolved. This CDR3 has 13 residues. CDR1 and CDR2 (germline): SGHTS, YDEGEE. Trimming took off 4 bases at V and 4 bases at J, with 9 bases between the two ends.

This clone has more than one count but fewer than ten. The CDR3 region is CASSAGTLSSNQPQHF. In DNA, the CDR3 is TGTGCCAGCAGTGCGGGGACTCTTTCTAGCAATCAGCCCCAGCATTTT. The chain combines TRBV6-1 with TRBJ1-5, with D tentatively TRBD1 (5 bases). The V and J ends lost 4 bases and 0 bases respectively, with 13 bases between them. CDR3 length: 16 residues. CDR1 and CDR2 from the germline V gene are MNHNS and SASEGT.

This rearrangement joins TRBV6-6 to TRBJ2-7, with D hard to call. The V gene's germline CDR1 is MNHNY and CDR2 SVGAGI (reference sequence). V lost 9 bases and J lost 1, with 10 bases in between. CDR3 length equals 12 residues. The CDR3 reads CASRSSSYEQYF. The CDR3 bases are TGTGCCAGTCGTTCGAGTTCCTACGAGCAGTACTTC.

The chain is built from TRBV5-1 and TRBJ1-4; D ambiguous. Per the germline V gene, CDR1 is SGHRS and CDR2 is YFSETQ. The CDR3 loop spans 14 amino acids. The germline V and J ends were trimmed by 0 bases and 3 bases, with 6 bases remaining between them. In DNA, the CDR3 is TGCGCCAGCAGCTTGGGGACCTCTAATGAAAAACTGTTTTTT. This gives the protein CASSLGTSNEKLFF.

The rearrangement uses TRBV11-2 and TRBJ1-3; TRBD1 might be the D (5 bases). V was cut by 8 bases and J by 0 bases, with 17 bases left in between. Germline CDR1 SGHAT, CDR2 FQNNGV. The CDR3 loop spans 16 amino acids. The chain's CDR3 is CASWDPIKSSGNTIYF. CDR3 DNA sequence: TGTGCCAGCTGGGACCCGATCAAGAGCTCTGGAAACACCATATATTTT.

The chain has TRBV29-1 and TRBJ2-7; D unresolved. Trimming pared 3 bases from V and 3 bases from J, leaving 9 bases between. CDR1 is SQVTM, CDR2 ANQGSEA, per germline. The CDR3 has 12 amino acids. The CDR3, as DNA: TGCAGCGTTGATACCCCTAGCTACGAGCAGTACTTC. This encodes CSVDTPSYEQYF.

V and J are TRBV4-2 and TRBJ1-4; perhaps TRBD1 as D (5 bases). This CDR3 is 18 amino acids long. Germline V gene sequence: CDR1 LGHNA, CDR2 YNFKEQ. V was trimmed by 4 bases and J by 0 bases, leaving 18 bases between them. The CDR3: CASSPLVVGTTTNEKLFF. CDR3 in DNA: TGTGCCAGCAGCCCCCTAGTGGTGGGGACGACAACTAATGAAAAACTGTTTTTT.

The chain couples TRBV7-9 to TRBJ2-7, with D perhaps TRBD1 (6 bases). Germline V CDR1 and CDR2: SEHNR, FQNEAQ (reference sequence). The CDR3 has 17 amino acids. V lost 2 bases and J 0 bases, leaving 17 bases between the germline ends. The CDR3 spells CASSLRPSGTRSYEQYF. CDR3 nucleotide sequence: TGTGCCAGCAGCTTAAGGCCCTCCGGGACACGCTCCTACGAGCAGTACTTC.

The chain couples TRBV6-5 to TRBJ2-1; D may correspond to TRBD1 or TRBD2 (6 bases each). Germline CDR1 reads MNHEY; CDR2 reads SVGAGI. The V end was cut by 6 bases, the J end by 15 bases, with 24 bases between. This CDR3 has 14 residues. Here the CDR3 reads CASRPGRDTPGWFF. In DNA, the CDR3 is TGTGCCAGCAGACCAGGGCGGGACACCCCGGGGTGGTTCTTC.

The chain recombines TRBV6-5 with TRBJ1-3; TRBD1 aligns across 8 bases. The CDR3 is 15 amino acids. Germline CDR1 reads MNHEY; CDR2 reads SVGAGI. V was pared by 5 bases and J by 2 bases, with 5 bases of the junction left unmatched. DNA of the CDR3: TGTGCCAGCAGTAGACAGGGGTCGACTGGAAACACCATATATTTT. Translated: CASSRQGSTGNTIYF.

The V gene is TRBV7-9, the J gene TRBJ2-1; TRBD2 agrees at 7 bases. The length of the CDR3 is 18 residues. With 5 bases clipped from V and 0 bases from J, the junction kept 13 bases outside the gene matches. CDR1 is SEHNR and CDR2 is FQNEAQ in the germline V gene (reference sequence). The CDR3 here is CASSALGGSASSYNEQFF. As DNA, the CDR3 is TGTGCCAGCAGCGCGCTGGGGGGGAGCGCCAGCTCCTACAATGAGCAGTTCTTC.

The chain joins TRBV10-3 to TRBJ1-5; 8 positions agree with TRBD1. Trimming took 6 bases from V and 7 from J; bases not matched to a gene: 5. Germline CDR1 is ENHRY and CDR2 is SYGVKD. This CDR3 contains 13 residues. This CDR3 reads CAISTGGRQPQHF. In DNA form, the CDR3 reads TGTGCCATCAGCACAGGGGGTAGGCAGCCCCAGCATTTT.

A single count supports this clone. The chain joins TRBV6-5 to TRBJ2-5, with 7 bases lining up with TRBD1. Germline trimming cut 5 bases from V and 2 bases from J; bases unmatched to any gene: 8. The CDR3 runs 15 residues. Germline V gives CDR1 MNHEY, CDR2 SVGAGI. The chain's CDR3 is CASSLSPGQQETQYF. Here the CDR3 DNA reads TGTGCCAGCAGTCTATCCCCGGGACAGCAAGAGACCCAGTACTTC.

Here the CDR3 reads CASSLAGRRVNEQFF. In nucleotides, the CDR3 is TGTGCCAGCAGCTTAGCAGGACGTCGGGTCAATGAGCAGTTCTTC. The chain employs TRBV7-2 and TRBJ2-1; D is ambiguous. Germline CDR1 is SGHTA and CDR2 is FQGNSA. The CDR3 is made up of 15 amino acids. The V gene lost 0 bases and the J gene lost 6 bases, with 12 bases spanning the gap.

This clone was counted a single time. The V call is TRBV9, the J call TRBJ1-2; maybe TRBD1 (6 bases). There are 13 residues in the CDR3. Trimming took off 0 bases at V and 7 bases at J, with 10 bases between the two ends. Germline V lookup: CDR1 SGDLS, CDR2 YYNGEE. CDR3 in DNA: TGTGCCAGCAGCGTAGACAGGGCGGGTGGCTACACCTTC. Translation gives CASSVDRAGGYTF.

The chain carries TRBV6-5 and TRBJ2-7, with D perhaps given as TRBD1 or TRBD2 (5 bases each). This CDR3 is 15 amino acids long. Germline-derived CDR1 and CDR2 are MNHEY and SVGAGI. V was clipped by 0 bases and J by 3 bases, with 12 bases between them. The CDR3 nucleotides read TGTGCCAGCAGTTACTCGAGGGGATCTGTCTACGAGCAGTACTTC. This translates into CASSYSRGSVYEQYF.

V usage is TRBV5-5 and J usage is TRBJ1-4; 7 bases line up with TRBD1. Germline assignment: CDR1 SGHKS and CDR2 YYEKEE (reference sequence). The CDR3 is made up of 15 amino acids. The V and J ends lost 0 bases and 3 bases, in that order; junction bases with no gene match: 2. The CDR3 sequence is CASSLGQGPNEKLFF. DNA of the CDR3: TGTGCCAGCAGCTTGGGACAGGGCCCTAATGAAAAACTGTTTTTT.

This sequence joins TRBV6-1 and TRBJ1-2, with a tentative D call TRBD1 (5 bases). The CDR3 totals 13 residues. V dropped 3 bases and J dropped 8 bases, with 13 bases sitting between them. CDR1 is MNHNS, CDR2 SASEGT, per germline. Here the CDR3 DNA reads TGTGCCAGCAGTGAGGGGTTGGGGGACGGCTACACCTTC. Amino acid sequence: CASSEGLGDGYTF.

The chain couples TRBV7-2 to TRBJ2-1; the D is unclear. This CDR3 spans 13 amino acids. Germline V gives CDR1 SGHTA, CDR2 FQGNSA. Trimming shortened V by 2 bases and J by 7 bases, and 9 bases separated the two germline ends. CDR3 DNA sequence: TGTGCCAGCAGCTTAAGTCTTACTAATGAGCAGTTCTTC. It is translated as CASSLSLTNEQFF.

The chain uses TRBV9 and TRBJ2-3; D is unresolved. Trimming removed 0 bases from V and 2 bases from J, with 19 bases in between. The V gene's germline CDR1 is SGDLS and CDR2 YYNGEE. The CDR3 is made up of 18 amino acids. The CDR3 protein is CASSVGLFSNLNTDTQYF. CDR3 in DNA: TGTGCCAGCAGCGTAGGCTTATTTAGCAACCTTAACACAGATACGCAGTATTTT. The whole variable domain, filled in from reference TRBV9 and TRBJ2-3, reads DSGVTQTPKHLITATGQRVTLRCSPRSGDLSVYWYQQSLDQGLQFLIQYYNGEERAKGNILERFSAQQFPDLHSELNLSSLELGDSALYFCASSVGLFSNLNTDTQYFGPGTRLTVL.

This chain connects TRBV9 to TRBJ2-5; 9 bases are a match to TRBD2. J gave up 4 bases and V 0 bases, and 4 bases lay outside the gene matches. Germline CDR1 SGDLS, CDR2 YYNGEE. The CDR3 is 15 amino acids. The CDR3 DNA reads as TGTGCCAGCAGCGTAGAACGAGCGGGGGGAGAGACCCAGTACTTC. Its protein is CASSVERAGGETQYF.

CDR3: CASSYVGGSEKLFF. As DNA, the CDR3 is TGTGCCAGCAGTTACGTAGGGGGAAGTGAAAAACTGTTTTTT. The gene calls are TRBV6-5 and TRBJ1-4, with TRBD1 as a possible D gene (6 bases). Deletions cut 2 bases from V and 7 bases from J, with 11 bases between. This CDR3 region has 14 residues. The V gene's germline CDR1 is MNHEY and CDR2 SVGAGI.

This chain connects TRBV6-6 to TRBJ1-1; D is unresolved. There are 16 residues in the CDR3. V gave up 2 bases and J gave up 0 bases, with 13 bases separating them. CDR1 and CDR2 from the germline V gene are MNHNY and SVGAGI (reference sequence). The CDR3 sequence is CASSYKAGLMNTEAFF. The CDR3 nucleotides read TGTGCCAGCAGTTACAAGGCCGGGCTCATGAACACTGAAGCTTTCTTT.

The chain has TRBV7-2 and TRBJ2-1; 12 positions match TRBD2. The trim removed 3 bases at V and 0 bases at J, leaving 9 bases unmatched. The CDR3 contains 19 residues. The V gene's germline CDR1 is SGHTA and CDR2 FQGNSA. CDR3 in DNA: TGTGCCAGCAGCTTCCCATTGGCTAGCGGGGGGGCCTCCTACAATGAGCAGTTCTTC. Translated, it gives CASSFPLASGGASYNEQFF.

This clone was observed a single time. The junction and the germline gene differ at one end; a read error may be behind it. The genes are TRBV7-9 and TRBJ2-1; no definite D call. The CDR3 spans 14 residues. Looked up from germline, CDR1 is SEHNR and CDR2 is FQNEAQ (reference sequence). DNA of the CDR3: TGTGCCAGCAGGTTAGGACGGCCGTCGGATGAGCAGTTCTTC. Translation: CASRLGRPSDEQFF.

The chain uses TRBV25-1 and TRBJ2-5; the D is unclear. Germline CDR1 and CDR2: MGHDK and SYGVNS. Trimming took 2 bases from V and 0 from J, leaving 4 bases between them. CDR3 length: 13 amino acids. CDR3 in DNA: TGTGCCAGCAGTGAAGGGGACCAAGAGACCCAGTACTTC. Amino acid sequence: CASSEGDQETQYF.

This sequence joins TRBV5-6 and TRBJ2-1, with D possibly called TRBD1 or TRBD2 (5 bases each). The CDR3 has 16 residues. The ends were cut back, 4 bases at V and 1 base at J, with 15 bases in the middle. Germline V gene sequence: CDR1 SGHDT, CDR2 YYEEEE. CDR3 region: CASSVVSGGSYNEQFF. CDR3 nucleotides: TGTGCCAGCAGCGTGGTCAGTGGGGGTTCCTACAATGAGCAGTTCTTC. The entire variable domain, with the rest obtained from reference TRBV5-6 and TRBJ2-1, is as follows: DAGVTQSPTHLIKTRGQQVTLRCSPKSGHDTVSWYQQALGQGPQFIFQYYEEEERQRGNFPDRFSGHQFPNYSSELNVNALLLGDSALYLCASSVVSGGSYNEQFFGPGTRLTVL.

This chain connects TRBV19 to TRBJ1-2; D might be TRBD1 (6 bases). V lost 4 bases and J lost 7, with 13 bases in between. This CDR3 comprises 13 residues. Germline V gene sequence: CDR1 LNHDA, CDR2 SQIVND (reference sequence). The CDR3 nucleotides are TGTGCCAGTAGTACCTATCAGGGGTCTGGCTACACCTTC. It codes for CASSTYQGSGYTF. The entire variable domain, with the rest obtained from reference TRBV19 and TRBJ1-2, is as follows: DGGITQSPKYLFRKEGQNVTLSCEQNLNHDAMYWYRQDPGQGLRLIYYSQIVNDFQKGDIAEGYSVSREKKESFPLTVTSAQKNPTAFYLCASSTYQGSGYTFGSGTRLTVV.